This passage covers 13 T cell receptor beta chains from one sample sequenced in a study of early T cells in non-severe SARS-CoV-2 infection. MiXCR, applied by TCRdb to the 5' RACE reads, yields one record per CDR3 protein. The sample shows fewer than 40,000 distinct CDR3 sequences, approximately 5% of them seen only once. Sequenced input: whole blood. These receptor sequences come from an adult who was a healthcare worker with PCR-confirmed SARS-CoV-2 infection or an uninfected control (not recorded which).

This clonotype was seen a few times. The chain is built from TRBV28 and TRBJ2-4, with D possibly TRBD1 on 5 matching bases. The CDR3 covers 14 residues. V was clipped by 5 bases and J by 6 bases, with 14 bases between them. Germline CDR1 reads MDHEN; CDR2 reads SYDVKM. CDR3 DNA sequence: TGTGCCAGCAGTAACCAACGGCAGGGAAACATTCAGTACTTC. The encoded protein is CASSNQRQGNIQYF.

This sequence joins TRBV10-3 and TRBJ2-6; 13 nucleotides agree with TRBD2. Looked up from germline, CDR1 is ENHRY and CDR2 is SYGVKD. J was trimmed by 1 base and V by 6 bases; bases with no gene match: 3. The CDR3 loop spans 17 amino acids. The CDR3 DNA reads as TGTGCCATCAGCCGGGGACTAGCGGGATCTGGGGCCAACGTCCTGACTTTC. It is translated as CAISRGLAGSGANVLTF.

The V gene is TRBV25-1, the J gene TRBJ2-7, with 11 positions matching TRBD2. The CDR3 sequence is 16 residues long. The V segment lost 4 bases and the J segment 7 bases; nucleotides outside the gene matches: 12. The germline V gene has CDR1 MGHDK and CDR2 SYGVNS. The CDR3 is CASSAPGLAVLGEQYF. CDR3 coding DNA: TGTGCCAGCAGTGCCCCGGGACTAGCGGTTTTGGGTGAGCAGTACTTC.

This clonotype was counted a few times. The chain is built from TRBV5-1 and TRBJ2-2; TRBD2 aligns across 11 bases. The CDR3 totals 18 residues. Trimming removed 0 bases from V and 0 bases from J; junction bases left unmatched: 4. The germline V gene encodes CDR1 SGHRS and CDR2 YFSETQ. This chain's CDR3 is CASSLVASGGPNTGELFF. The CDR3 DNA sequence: TGCGCCAGCAGCTTGGTCGCTAGCGGGGGGCCGAACACCGGGGAGCTGTTTTTT. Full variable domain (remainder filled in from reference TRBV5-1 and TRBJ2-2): KAGVTQTPRYLIKTRGQQVTLSCSPISGHRSVSWYQQTPGQGLQFLFEYFSETQRNKGNFPGRFSGRQFSNSRSEMNVSTLELGDSALYLCASSLVASGGPNTGELFFGEGSRLTVL.

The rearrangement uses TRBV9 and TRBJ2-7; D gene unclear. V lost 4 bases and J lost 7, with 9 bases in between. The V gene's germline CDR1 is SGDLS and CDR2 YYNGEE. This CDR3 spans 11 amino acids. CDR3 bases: TGTGCCAGCAGCTCTCCTAGGGAGCAGTACTTC. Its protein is CASSSPREQYF. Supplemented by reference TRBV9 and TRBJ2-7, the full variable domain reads DSGVTQTPKHLITATGQRVTLRCSPRSGDLSVYWYQQSLDQGLQFLIQYYNGEERAKGNILERFSAQQFPDLHSELNLSSLELGDSALYFCASSSPREQYFGPGTRLTVT.

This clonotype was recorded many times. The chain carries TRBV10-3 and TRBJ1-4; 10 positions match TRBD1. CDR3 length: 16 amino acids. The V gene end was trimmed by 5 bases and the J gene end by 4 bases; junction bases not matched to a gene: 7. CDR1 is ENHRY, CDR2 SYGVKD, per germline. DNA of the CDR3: TGTGCCATCAGTACCGGGACAGGGGAGGATAATGAAAAACTGTTTTTT. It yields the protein CAISTGTGEDNEKLFF.

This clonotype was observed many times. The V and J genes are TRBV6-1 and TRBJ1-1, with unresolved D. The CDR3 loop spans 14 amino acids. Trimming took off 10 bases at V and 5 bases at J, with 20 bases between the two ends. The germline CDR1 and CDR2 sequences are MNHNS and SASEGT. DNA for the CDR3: TGTGCCACCGCCCGACCAAGTTCCCGGACTGAAGCTTTCTTT. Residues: CATARPSSRTEAFF.

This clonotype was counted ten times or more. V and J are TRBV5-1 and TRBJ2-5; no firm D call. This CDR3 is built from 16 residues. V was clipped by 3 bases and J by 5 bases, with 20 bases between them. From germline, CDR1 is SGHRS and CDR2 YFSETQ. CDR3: CASSSYTSDSAETQYF. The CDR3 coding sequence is TGCGCCAGCAGCTCCTACACCTCCGACTCGGCGGAGACCCAGTACTTC. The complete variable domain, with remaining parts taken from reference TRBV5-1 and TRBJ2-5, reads KAGVTQTPRYLIKTRGQQVTLSCSPISGHRSVSWYQQTPGQGLQFLFEYFSETQRNKGNFPGRFSGRQFSNSRSEMNVSTLELGDSALYLCASSSYTSDSAETQYFGPGTRLLVL.

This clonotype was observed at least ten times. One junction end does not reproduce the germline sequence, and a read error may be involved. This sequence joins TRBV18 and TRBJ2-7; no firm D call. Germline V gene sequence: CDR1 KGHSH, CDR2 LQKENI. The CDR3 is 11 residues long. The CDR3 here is CASPPGYEQYF. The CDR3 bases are TGTGCCAGCCCACCCGGTTACGAGCAGTACTTC.

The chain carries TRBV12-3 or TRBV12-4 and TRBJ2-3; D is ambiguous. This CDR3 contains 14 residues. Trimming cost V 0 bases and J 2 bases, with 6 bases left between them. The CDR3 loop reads CASSLATVTDTQYF. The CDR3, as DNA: TGTGCCAGCAGTTTAGCGACGGTCACAGATACGCAGTATTTT.

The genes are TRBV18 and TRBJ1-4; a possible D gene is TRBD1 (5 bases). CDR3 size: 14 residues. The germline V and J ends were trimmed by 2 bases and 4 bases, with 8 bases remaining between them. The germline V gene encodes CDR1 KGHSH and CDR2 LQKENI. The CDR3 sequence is CASSPGANNEKLFF. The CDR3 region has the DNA TGTGCCAGCTCACCAGGGGCAAATAATGAAAAACTGTTTTTT.

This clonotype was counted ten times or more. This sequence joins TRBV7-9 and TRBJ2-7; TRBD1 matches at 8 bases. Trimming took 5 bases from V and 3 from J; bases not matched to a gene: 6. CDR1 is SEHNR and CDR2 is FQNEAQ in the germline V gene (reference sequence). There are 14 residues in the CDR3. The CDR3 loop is CASSLGTGNYEQYF. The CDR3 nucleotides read TGTGCCAGCAGCCTCGGGACAGGAAACTACGAGCAGTACTTC.

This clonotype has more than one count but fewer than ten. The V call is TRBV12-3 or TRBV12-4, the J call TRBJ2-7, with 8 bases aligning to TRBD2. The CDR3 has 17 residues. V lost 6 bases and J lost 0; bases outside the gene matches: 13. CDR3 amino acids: CASSPGGGMVLSYEQYF. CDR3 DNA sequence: TGTGCCAGCAGCCCCGGGGGGGGAATGGTCCTCTCCTACGAGCAGTACTTC.